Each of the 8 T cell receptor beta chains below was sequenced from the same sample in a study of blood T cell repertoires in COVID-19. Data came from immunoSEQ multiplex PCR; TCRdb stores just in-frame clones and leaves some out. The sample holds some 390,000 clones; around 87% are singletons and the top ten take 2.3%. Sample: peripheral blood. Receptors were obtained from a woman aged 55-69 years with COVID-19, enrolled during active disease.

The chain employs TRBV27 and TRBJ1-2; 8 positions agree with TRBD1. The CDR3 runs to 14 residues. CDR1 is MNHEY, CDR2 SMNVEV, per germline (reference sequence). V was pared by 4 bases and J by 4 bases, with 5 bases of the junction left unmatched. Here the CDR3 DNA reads TGTGCCAGCAGTTGGAGTACAGGGGGCTATGGCTACACCTTC. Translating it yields CASSWSTGGYGYTF.

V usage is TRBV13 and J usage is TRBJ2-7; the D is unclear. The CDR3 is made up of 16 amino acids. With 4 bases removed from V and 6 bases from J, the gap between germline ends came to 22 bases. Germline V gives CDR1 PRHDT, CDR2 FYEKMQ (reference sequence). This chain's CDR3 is CASSSTTPTSSSEQYF. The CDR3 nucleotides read TGTGCCAGCAGCTCAACGACACCAACCAGTTCGTCCGAGCAGTACTTC.

The DNA for the CDR3 is TGCAGTGCTCACGGGATGACCTACACCTTC. This translates into CSAHGMTYTF. The chain links TRBV20-1 to TRBJ1-2; D is ambiguous. CDR1 is DFQATT and CDR2 is SNEGSKA in the germline V gene (reference sequence). There are 10 residues in the CDR3. V was pared by 5 bases and J by 10 bases, with 11 bases between.

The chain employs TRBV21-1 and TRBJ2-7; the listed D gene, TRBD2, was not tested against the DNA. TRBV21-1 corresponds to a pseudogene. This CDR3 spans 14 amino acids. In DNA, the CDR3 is TGTGCCAGCAGAGTGCGGGGGGGCCGAGGGGAGCAGTACTTC. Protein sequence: CASRVRGGRGEQYF.

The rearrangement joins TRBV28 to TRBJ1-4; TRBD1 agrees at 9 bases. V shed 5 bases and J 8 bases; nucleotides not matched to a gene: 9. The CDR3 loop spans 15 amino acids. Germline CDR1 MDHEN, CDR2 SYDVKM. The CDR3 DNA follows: TGTGCCAGCAGTCCCCGGGACAGGGCGGGGGAAAAACTGTTTTTT. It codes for CASSPRDRAGEKLFF. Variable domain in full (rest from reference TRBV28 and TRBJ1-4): DVKVTQSSRYLVKRTGEKVFLECVQDMDHENMFWYRQDPGLGLRLIYFSYDVKMKEKGDIPEGYSVSREKKERFSLILESASTNQTSMYLCASSPRDRAGEKLFFGSGTQLSVL.

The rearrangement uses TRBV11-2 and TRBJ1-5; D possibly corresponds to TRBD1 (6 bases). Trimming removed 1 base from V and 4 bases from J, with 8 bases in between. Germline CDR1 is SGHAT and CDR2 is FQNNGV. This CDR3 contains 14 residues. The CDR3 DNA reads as TGTGCCAGCAGCTTAGGGACAGCTAATCAGCCCCAGCATTTT. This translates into CASSLGTANQPQHF.

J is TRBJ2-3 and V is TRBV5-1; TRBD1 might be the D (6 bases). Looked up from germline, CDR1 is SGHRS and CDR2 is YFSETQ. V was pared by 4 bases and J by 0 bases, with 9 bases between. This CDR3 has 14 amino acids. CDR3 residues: CASSLGQSTDTQYF. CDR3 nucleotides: TGCGCCAGCAGCCTCGGACAGAGCACAGATACGCAGTATTTT.

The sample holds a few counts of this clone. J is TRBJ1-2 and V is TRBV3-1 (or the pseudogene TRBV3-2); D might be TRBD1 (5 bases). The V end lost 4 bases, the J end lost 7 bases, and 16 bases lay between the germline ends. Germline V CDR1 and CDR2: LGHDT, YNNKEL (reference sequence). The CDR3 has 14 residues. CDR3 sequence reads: CASSLPARDSGYTF. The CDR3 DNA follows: TGTGCCAGCAGCCTCCCAGCCAGGGATAGTGGCTACACCTTC.